The 10 T cell receptor beta chains given below trace back to one sample, sequenced in a study of blood T cell repertoires in COVID-19. Assay: immunoSEQ multiplex PCR; the TCRdb copy retains only in-frame clones and omits some. The sample consists of roughly 71,000 clones, over 75% of them appearing once. The material sequenced was peripheral blood. The receptor set was obtained from a man aged 50-60 years with acute or convalescent COVID-19.

A single count supports this clone. The chain links TRBV7-8 to TRBJ2-5, with D unclear. The germline gives CDR1 SGHVS, CDR2 FQNEAQ. This CDR3 has 13 residues. CDR3 in amino acids: CATGPSYEETQYF. CDR3 nucleotides: TGTGCTACGGGTCCAAGTTATGAAGAGACCCAGTACTTC.

The V call is TRBV29-1, the J call TRBJ1-1, with 7 bases matching TRBD1. Germline trimming cut 6 bases from V and 2 bases from J; bases unmatched to any gene: 9. The CDR3 is 14 amino acids. Per the germline V gene, CDR1 is SQVTM and CDR2 is ANQGSEA. CDR3 amino acids: CSVGTGTVNTEAFF. CDR3 bases: TGCAGCGTGGGAACCGGGACAGTCAACACTGAAGCTTTCTTT.

The V call is TRBV10-3, the J call TRBJ2-1; TRBD2 matches at 7 bases. The junction had 9 bases not matched to a gene; V was cut back by 2 bases and J by 8 bases. Germline loops: CDR1 ENHRY, CDR2 SYGVKD. This CDR3 is built from 15 residues. CDR3 sequence: CAISEGGEEWYEQFF. The CDR3 DNA reads TGTGCCATCAGTGAGGGGGGGGAAGAGTGGTATGAGCAGTTCTTC.

The CDR3 sequence is CATFDGYEQYF. DNA for the CDR3: TGTGCCACCTTCGACGGGTACGAGCAGTACTTC. V and J are TRBV24-1 and TRBJ2-7; D is unclear. V was clipped by 9 bases and J by 4 bases, with 9 bases between them. This CDR3 has 11 residues. CDR1 is KGHDR and CDR2 is SFDVKD in the germline V gene.

This rearrangement joins TRBV10-2 to TRBJ1-3; 8 bases line up with TRBD1. The ends lost 5 bases at V and 0 bases at J; junction bases unmatched: 0. CDR1 WSHSY and CDR2 SAAADI come from the germline V gene. The CDR3 is made up of 14 amino acids. The CDR3 region is CASSTGGSGNTIYF. The DNA of the CDR3 is TGCGCCAGCAGTACAGGGGGCTCTGGAAACACCATATATTTT.

This clone was seen a single time. This chain uses TRBV5-1 with TRBJ1-2; possibly TRBD1 for D (6 bases). The ends were cut back, 0 bases at V and 3 bases at J, with 12 bases in the middle. The V gene's germline CDR1 is SGHRS and CDR2 YFSETQ. The CDR3 covers 15 residues. CDR3 residues: CASSLEGGQDYGYTF. The CDR3 DNA reads TGCGCCAGCAGCTTGGAAGGGGGTCAGGACTATGGCTACACCTTC.

This clone showed up just once. The chain carries TRBV4-1 and TRBJ2-5; possible D gene TRBD2, 5 bases. The CDR3 is 14 amino acids. With 3 bases removed from V and 1 base from J, the gap between germline ends came to 9 bases. Germline V gene sequence: CDR1 MGHRA, CDR2 YSYEKL. CDR3 bases: TGCGCCAGCAGCCAGGCACGGGGCCAAGAGACCCAGTACTTC. Residues: CASSQARGQETQYF.

As DNA, the CDR3 is TGTGCCAGCAGTATAACCGCAGGGGTATACAATGAGCAGTTCTTC. Its translation is CASSITAGVYNEQFF. This chain links TRBV4-2 with TRBJ2-1; D might be TRBD1 (6 bases). This CDR3 has 15 amino acids. Trimming cost V 6 bases and J 4 bases, with 16 bases left between them. The V gene's germline CDR1 is LGHNA and CDR2 YNFKEQ.

The V call is TRBV18, the J call TRBJ2-5; TRBD2 matches 8 bases. CDR1 and CDR2 from the germline V gene are KGHSH and LQKENI. This CDR3 is built from 20 residues. With V trimmed by 0 bases and J by 1 base, 16 bases remained unmatched. The CDR3 sequence: CASSPPSFAGGTIFQETQYF. Here the CDR3 DNA reads TGTGCCAGCTCACCACCGAGTTTTGCGGGGGGTACTATTTTCCAAGAGACCCAGTACTTC.

This clone has a single count. V usage is TRBV3-1 (or the pseudogene TRBV3-2) and J usage is TRBJ2-2, with TRBD2 matching 10 bases. The CDR3 is made up of 17 amino acids. Germline CDR1 LGHDT, CDR2 YNNKEL (reference sequence). Trimming removed 0 bases from V and 6 bases from J; junction bases left unmatched: 7. Here the CDR3 DNA reads TGTGCCAGCAGCCAAGATTTCAAGCGGGGGGGCGCCGGGGAGCTGTTTTTT. It translates to CASSQDFKRGGAGELFF.